The following is a T cell receptor (beta chain) sequence with its context. Its antigen remains unidentified. This entry is derived from a study of shared clonotypes between healthy human individuals. Regarding the study as a whole: Sampling covered blood only; tissue repertoires likely differ.

The table came from immunoSEQ multiplex PCR; TCRdb's copy has only in-frame clones and leaves some out. The repertoire holds about 340,000 clones, with 70% to 75% as singletons. The CDR3 consists of 15 residues. CDR1 is SGHRS and CDR2 is YFSETQ in the germline V gene. Trimming removed 0 bases at V and 7 bases at J, with 14 bases between. Material: memory CD4+ T cells sorted from blood. Described subset: CD45RA-negative fraction. The source is a man between 25 and 39 years old in good health. The chain is built from TRBV5-1 and TRBJ1-5; D may be TRBD1 (6 bases). The CDR3 nucleotides are TGCGCCAGCAGCTTGGAACAGGGTTTCGGCCAGCCCCAGCATTTT. Encoded protein: CASSLEQGFGQPQHF.